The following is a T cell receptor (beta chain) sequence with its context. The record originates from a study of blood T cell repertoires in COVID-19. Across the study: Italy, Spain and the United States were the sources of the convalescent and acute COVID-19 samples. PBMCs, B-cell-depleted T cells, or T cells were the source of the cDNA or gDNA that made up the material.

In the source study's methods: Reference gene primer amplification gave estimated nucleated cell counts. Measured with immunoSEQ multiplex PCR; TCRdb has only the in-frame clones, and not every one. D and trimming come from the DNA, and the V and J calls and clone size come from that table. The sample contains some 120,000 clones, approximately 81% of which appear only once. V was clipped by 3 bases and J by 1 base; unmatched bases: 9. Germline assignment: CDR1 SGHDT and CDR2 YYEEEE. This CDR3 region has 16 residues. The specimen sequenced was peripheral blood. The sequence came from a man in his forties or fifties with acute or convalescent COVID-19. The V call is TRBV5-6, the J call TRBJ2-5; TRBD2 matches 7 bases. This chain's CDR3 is CASSWGGAGVQETQYF. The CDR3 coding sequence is TGTGCCAGCAGCTGGGGGGGAGCGGGTGTCCAAGAGACCCAGTACTTC.